Here is one T cell receptor beta chain with its context. Assay used: immunoSEQ multiplex PCR; TCRdb lists only in-frame clones, some missing. The sample gives around 450,000 clones, 90% of which show up once; approximately 0.65% is in the top ten. This sample is part of a study of blood T cell repertoires in COVID-19. Trimming took 0 bases from V and 4 from J; bases not matched to a gene: 6. Germline CDR1 SGHKS, CDR2 YYEKEE (reference sequence). CDR3 length: 15 amino acids. Sequencing input: PBMCs or T cells enriched from blood (not recorded which). The origin of this receptor is a man aged 18 to 29 who had recovered from COVID-19. This sequence joins TRBV5-5 and TRBJ1-2; 7 nucleotides align to TRBD1. CDR3 in DNA: TGTGCCAGCAGCTTGGAGGGACAGACATTCTATGGCTACACCTTC. This gives the protein CASSLEGQTFYGYTF.